This T cell receptor (beta chain) was documented in a study of T cells in Graves' hyperthyroidism and ophthalmopathy. Amplification targeted TCR beta CDR3 regions from RNA transcripts. A set of HTBI primers served as the primers for a first-round RT-PCR of the TCR CDR3. TCRdb reprocessed the multiplex PCR reads via MiXCR and lists one record per CDR3 protein. The sample gives 450,000 to 600,000 distinct CDR3 sequences, just under 20% of which show up once; over 45% is in the top ten. Uncontrolled infections, other autoimmune diseases, pregnancy or lactation led to exclusion of patients. The CDR3 sequence is 12 residues long. Trimming left V 1 base short and J 9 bases short, with 10 bases between. From germline, CDR1 is KGHSH and CDR2 LQKENI.

The sequencing sample was made of blood. This receptor was identified in a man aged 35-49 years with Graves' ophthalmopathy. The V and J genes are TRBV18 and TRBJ2-7, with a tentative D call TRBD1 (6 bases). CDR3 region: CASSPQGDVQYF. CDR3 DNA: TGTGCCAGCTCACCACAGGGGGACGTGCAGTACTTC.